These 20 T cell receptor beta chains were sequenced from one sample in a study of cytomegalovirus exposure and HLA in healthy donors. The PCR used 60 Vbeta and 13 Jbeta primers. The method was immunoSEQ multiplex PCR; TCRdb's version includes in-frame clones alone and lacks a portion of them. The sample contains about 130,000 clones, approximately 71% of which appear only once. Sequencing was carried out using PBMCs. These receptors were taken from a man younger than 45 in good health and CMV-seronegative.

CDR3 loop: CASSWEPRGSGNTIYF. The CDR3, as DNA: TGCGCCAGCAGCTGGGAACCCCGGGGATCGGGAAACACCATATATTTT. The chain joins TRBV5-1 to TRBJ1-3; no reliable D call. V was trimmed by 3 bases and J by 4 bases, leaving 17 bases between them. Germline CDR1 is SGHRS and CDR2 is YFSETQ. The CDR3 totals 16 residues.

The gene calls are TRBV10-2 and TRBJ2-7; D gene uncertain. CDR1 is WSHSY and CDR2 is SAAADI in the germline V gene. The V and J ends lost 2 bases and 0 bases respectively, with 8 bases between them. The CDR3 length is 14 residues. CDR3 sequence: CASSEPANSYEQYF. CDR3 bases: TGCGCCAGCAGTGAGCCTGCGAACTCCTACGAGCAGTACTTC.

The chain recombines TRBV6-1 with TRBJ1-3; possible D gene TRBD1, 5 bases. The germline V and J ends were trimmed by 7 bases and 2 bases, with 12 bases remaining between them. Germline CDR1 is MNHNS and CDR2 is SASEGT. The CDR3 has 14 amino acids. The CDR3 DNA sequence: TGTGCCAGCACCCCAGGACAAGCTGGAAACACCATATATTTT. This encodes CASTPGQAGNTIYF.

V gene TRBV4-1 combines with J gene TRBJ2-3; 9 nucleotides match TRBD2. This CDR3 spans 16 amino acids. V was pared by 4 bases and J by 2 bases, with 7 bases of the junction left unmatched. Germline CDR1 reads MGHRA; CDR2 reads YSYEKL. CDR3 sequence reads: CASSPQAGGITDTQYF. CDR3 DNA: TGCGCCAGCAGCCCGCAAGCGGGAGGAATCACAGATACGCAGTATTTT.

V usage is TRBV2 and J usage is TRBJ2-1, with 8 nucleotides matching TRBD2. CDR3 length equals 15 residues. CDR1 SNHLY and CDR2 FYNNEI come from the germline V gene. Trimming took 6 bases from V and 1 from J; bases not matched to a gene: 5. This CDR3 reads CASRQLADSYNEQFF. The CDR3 region has the DNA TGTGCCAGCAGACAACTAGCGGATTCCTACAATGAGCAGTTCTTC. Full variable domain (missing parts from reference TRBV2 and TRBJ2-1): EPEVTQTPSHQVTQMGQEVILRCVPISNHLYFYWYRQILGQKVEFLVSFYNNEISEKSEIFDDQFSVERPDGSNFTLKIRSTKLEDSAMYFCASRQLADSYNEQFFGPGTRLTVL.

The J gene is TRBJ2-2, the V gene TRBV7-8, with TRBD1 identical over 7 bases. This CDR3 spans 15 amino acids. The J segment lost 5 bases and the V segment lost 2 bases, leaving 5 bases of the junction unmatched. Per germline, CDR1 SGHVS and CDR2 FQNEAQ. The CDR3 nucleotides read TGTGCCAGCAGCTTACCAGGGACAGCTACCGGGGAGCTGTTTTTT. Its translation: CASSLPGTATGELFF.

This sequence joins TRBV7-3 and TRBJ2-3; maybe TRBD2 (5 bases). Germline assignment: CDR1 SGHTA and CDR2 FQGTGA. Trimming cost V 5 bases and J 0 bases, with 6 bases left between them. The CDR3 covers 13 residues. The CDR3 protein is CASSGGSTDTQYF. The CDR3 coding sequence is TGTGCCAGCAGCGGAGGTAGCACAGATACGCAGTATTTT.

This clone was detected a few times. The rearrangement uses TRBV19 and TRBJ1-1; D unresolved. The CDR3 runs to 13 residues. The V gene lost 6 bases and the J gene lost 2 bases, with 10 bases spanning the gap. Germline V lookup: CDR1 LNHDA, CDR2 SQIVND (reference sequence). CDR3 sequence reads: CASRAQFNTEAFF. In nucleotides, the CDR3 is TGTGCCAGTAGGGCTCAGTTCAACACTGAAGCTTTCTTT.

This chain joins TRBV18 and TRBJ2-1; TRBD2 is a possible D gene (6 bases). V lost 0 bases to trimming and J lost 8 bases, with 11 bases between them. Germline CDR1 is KGHSH and CDR2 is LQKENI. The CDR3 consists of 14 residues. This CDR3 is CASSPPGGVDEQFF. The DNA of the CDR3 is TGTGCCAGCTCACCACCCGGCGGGGTCGATGAGCAGTTCTTC.

The genes are TRBV2 and TRBJ2-5; TRBD1 agrees at 8 bases. V lost 8 bases and J lost 5; bases outside the gene matches: 16. The CDR3 sequence is 16 residues long. From germline, CDR1 is SNHLY and CDR2 FYNNEI. CDR3 nucleotides: TGTGCCAGCGAGTTAGGTCAGGGGGCGTCGGGGGAGACCCAGTACTTC. This gives the protein CASELGQGASGETQYF. The entire variable domain, with the rest obtained from reference TRBV2 and TRBJ2-5, is as follows: EPEVTQTPSHQVTQMGQEVILRCVPISNHLYFYWYRQILGQKVEFLVSFYNNEISEKSEIFDDQFSVERPDGSNFTLKIRSTKLEDSAMYFCASELGQGASGETQYFGPGTRLLVL.

The V call is TRBV13, the J call TRBJ1-2; 8 bases line up with TRBD1. Germline V gives CDR1 PRHDT, CDR2 FYEKMQ (reference sequence). The ends lost 5 bases at V and 4 bases at J; junction bases unmatched: 6. This CDR3 spans 14 amino acids. Written as DNA, the CDR3 is TGTGCCAGCAGCCGCCAGGGGGCAGGCTATGGCTACACCTTC. Translated, it gives CASSRQGAGYGYTF.

The V and J genes are TRBV29-1 and TRBJ2-7, with D perhaps matching TRBD1 (6 bases). Germline values: CDR1 SQVTM, CDR2 ANQGSEA. V was shortened by 1 base and J by 5 bases, with 12 bases between the two germline ends. This CDR3 spans 13 amino acids. The CDR3 DNA reads TGCAGCGTTGAAGGAGGTGCAGGGGACGAGCAGTACTTC. This codes for CSVEGGAGDEQYF.

The chain has TRBV13 and TRBJ2-7; 7 bases are a match to TRBD2. The V and J ends lost 5 bases and 1 base, in that order; junction bases with no gene match: 8. Per germline, CDR1 PRHDT and CDR2 FYEKMQ (reference sequence). The CDR3 spans 15 residues. The CDR3 DNA is TGTGCCAGCAGCCCGGCAAGTAGCGGGTCCTACGAGCAGTACTTC. This codes for CASSPASSGSYEQYF.

This chain joins TRBV2 and TRBJ2-2, with a weak D call TRBD1 (6 bases). This CDR3 has 15 amino acids. Germline V gene sequence: CDR1 SNHLY, CDR2 FYNNEI. V was cut by 6 bases and J by 0 bases, with 11 bases left in between. The CDR3: CASSPGTTNTGELFF. Here the CDR3 DNA reads TGTGCCAGCAGCCCCGGGACAACGAACACCGGGGAGCTGTTTTTT.

The V and J genes are TRBV6-6 and TRBJ2-1; TRBD2 might be the D (5 bases). V lost 6 bases to trimming and J lost 9 bases, with 15 bases between them. Germline CDR1 MNHNY, CDR2 SVGAGI (reference sequence). The CDR3 runs 13 residues. The chain's CDR3 is CASRTGNFPEQFF. Written as DNA, the CDR3 is TGTGCCAGCAGGACCGGGAACTTTCCTGAGCAGTTCTTC.

The rearrangement joins TRBV2 to TRBJ2-7, with TRBD1 matching over 9 bases. Germline-derived CDR1 and CDR2 are SNHLY and FYNNEI. J was trimmed by 4 bases and V by 5 bases; bases with no gene match: 6. This CDR3 spans 14 amino acids. The DNA of the CDR3 is TGTGCCAGCAGTCCCGACAGGGGGTTTTACGAGCAGTACTTC. The encoded protein is CASSPDRGFYEQYF.

This sequence joins TRBV2 and TRBJ2-7; tentatively, D is TRBD2 (5 bases). The CDR3 sequence is 14 residues long. V lost 3 bases, J lost 0 bases, and 9 bases lay in between. Germline V gives CDR1 SNHLY, CDR2 FYNNEI. The CDR3 nucleotides are TGTGCCAGCAGTGATTTTGGGAGCTCCTACGAGCAGTACTTC. Its translation: CASSDFGSSYEQYF. Together with reference TRBV2 and TRBJ2-7, the CDR3 gives the full variable domain: EPEVTQTPSHQVTQMGQEVILRCVPISNHLYFYWYRQILGQKVEFLVSFYNNEISEKSEIFDDQFSVERPDGSNFTLKIRSTKLEDSAMYFCASSDFGSSYEQYFGPGTRLTVT.

The chain couples TRBV28 to TRBJ2-2; 8 bases are a match to TRBD1. The CDR3 sequence is 14 residues long. V dropped 5 bases and J dropped 12; count of bases not matched to a gene: 11. Germline V lookup: CDR1 MDHEN, CDR2 SYDVKM. The CDR3 nucleotides are TGTGCCAGCAGTCCCGGGACAGGCACACCGCAGCTGTTTTTT. Amino acids: CASSPGTGTPQLFF. The full variable domain, with the rest looked up from reference TRBV28 and TRBJ2-2, is DVKVTQSSRYLVKRTGEKVFLECVQDMDHENMFWYRQDPGLGLRLIYFSYDVKMKEKGDIPEGYSVSREKKERFSLILESASTNQTSMYLCASSPGTGTPQLFFGEGSRLTVL.

The chain joins TRBV18 to TRBJ2-7; tentatively, D is TRBD2 (5 bases). Germline-derived CDR1 and CDR2 are KGHSH and LQKENI. Trimming took 3 bases from V and 7 from J, leaving 10 bases between them. The CDR3 spans 12 residues. The CDR3 coding sequence is TGTGCCAGCTCACCGGGAGTTGGGGAGCAGTACTTC. As protein: CASSPGVGEQYF.

This rearrangement joins TRBV29-1 to TRBJ2-1, with D perhaps matching TRBD2 (6 bases). V lost 8 bases and J 6 bases, leaving 23 bases between the germline ends. Germline V gene data show CDR1 as SQVTM and CDR2 as ANQGSEA. The CDR3 loop spans 15 amino acids. The chain's CDR3 is CSLGVGDSTLNEQFF. CDR3 bases: TGCAGCTTGGGGGTGGGGGACTCGACCCTCAATGAGCAGTTCTTC.